A single sample gave rise to the 22 T cell receptor beta chains below, sequenced in a study of cytomegalovirus exposure and HLA in healthy donors. Primers included in the PCR were 60 Vbeta and 13 Jbeta primers. Only in-frame clones appear in the TCRdb table, and some are missing; sequencing was by immunoSEQ multiplex PCR. Of approximately 150,000 clones in the sample, about 71% were seen once. Sequences were obtained from PBMCs. These receptors came from a woman in her thirties in good health and CMV-seronegative.

The chain carries TRBV30 and TRBJ1-2; D is undetermined. Germline V lookup: CDR1 GTSNPN, CDR2 SVGIG (reference sequence). Between the trimmed V and J ends, which lost 4 bases and 0 bases, there was a span of 12 bases. This CDR3 spans 14 amino acids. The DNA for the CDR3 is TGTGCCTGGAACGGCCAGGCCCCTAACTATGGCTACACCTTC. Its translation: CAWNGQAPNYGYTF.

This clone has just a few counts. This chain uses TRBV2 with TRBJ2-2; 7 bases match TRBD2. J lost 4 bases, V lost 6 bases, and 5 bases had no gene match. Germline V CDR1 and CDR2: SNHLY, FYNNEI. This CDR3 has 14 residues. DNA of the CDR3: TGTGCCAGCAGGACTAGCCCGGGCACCGGGGAGCTGTTTTTT. It translates to CASRTSPGTGELFF.

The rearrangement uses TRBV5-1 and TRBJ2-1; D possibly corresponds to TRBD1 (5 bases). CDR1 SGHRS and CDR2 YFSETQ come from the germline V gene. The CDR3 covers 16 residues. V lost 6 bases to trimming and J lost 6 bases, with 22 bases between them. The CDR3 region has the DNA TGCGCCAGCAAAGCATCAGGGCGGATCAGCAGCAATGAGCAGTTCTTC. Residues: CASKASGRISSNEQFF.

The chain is built from TRBV27 and TRBJ1-5, with 8 positions matching TRBD1. The V segment lost 4 bases and the J segment 2 bases; nucleotides outside the gene matches: 7. The germline V gene encodes CDR1 MNHEY and CDR2 SMNVEV (reference sequence). CDR3 size: 16 residues. The CDR3 DNA reads as TGTGCCAGCAGTTGGCTCCAGGGGGCAGGCAATCAGCCCCAGCATTTT. Residues: CASSWLQGAGNQPQHF.

This rearrangement joins TRBV7-3 to TRBJ2-3; 10 bases map to TRBD2. J gave up 4 bases and V 3 bases, and 16 bases lay outside the gene matches. CDR1 and CDR2 (germline): SGHTA, FQGTGA. This CDR3 region has 19 residues. CDR3 protein: CASSFFGGSGGPPADTQYF. CDR3 nucleotide sequence: TGTGCCAGCAGCTTCTTTGGGGGTAGCGGGGGGCCTCCCGCAGATACGCAGTATTTT.

The chain employs TRBV28 and TRBJ1-5; TRBD1 is a possible D gene (6 bases). V gave up 5 bases and J gave up 1 base, with 12 bases separating them. In germline, CDR1 is MDHEN, CDR2 SYDVKM. This CDR3 region has 15 residues. The CDR3 protein is CASSRRGASNQPQHF. The CDR3 nucleotides are TGTGCCAGCAGTCGTCGGGGGGCCAGCAATCAGCCCCAGCATTTT. Full variable domain (remainder filled in from reference TRBV28 and TRBJ1-5): DVKVTQSSRYLVKRTGEKVFLECVQDMDHENMFWYRQDPGLGLRLIYFSYDVKMKEKGDIPEGYSVSREKKERFSLILESASTNQTSMYLCASSRRGASNQPQHFGDGTRLSIL.

This clone was observed a single time. The J gene is TRBJ2-1, the V gene TRBV29-1; 11 bases agree with TRBD2. The V and J ends lost 4 bases and 8 bases, in that order; junction bases with no gene match: 16. CDR3 size: 17 residues. Germline V gene data show CDR1 as SQVTM and CDR2 as ANQGSEA. For the CDR3, the DNA is TGCAGCGTTGGCCGAGTTGTAGGTAGCGGGAGGGGGGATGAGCAGTTCTTC. This sequence encodes CSVGRVVGSGRGDEQFF.

The V call is TRBV7-9, the J call TRBJ1-3, with 11 bases that match TRBD1. The CDR3 is 15 amino acids. J was trimmed by 3 bases and V by 7 bases; bases with no gene match: 5. Germline loops: CDR1 SEHNR, CDR2 FQNEAQ (reference sequence). DNA for the CDR3: TGTGCCAGCATACGGACAGGGGGCGTTGGAAACACCATATATTTT. It yields the protein CASIRTGGVGNTIYF.

The chain has TRBV6-1 and TRBJ2-1, with D possibly TRBD2 on 5 matching bases. Germline CDR1 MNHNS, CDR2 SASEGT. Deletions cut 5 bases from V and 3 bases from J, with 14 bases between. This CDR3 has 15 amino acids. Here the CDR3 DNA reads TGTGCCAGCAGTCTTGCAGCGGACGGCTACAATGAGCAGTTCTTC. It translates to CASSLAADGYNEQFF.

V usage is TRBV7-2 and J usage is TRBJ1-5; D call uncertain. Germline loops: CDR1 SGHTA, CDR2 FQGNSA. This CDR3 has 14 amino acids. V shed 6 bases and J shed 3 bases, with 12 bases lying between them. The CDR3 DNA is TGTGCCAGCAGTTCCGGGATCCCCAATCAGCCCCAGCATTTT. It yields the protein CASSSGIPNQPQHF.

This sequence joins TRBV4-1 and TRBJ2-6, with unresolved D. This CDR3 contains 16 residues. V lost 1 base, J lost 5 bases, and 12 bases lay in between. CDR1 is MGHRA and CDR2 is YSYEKL in the germline V gene. The CDR3: CASSQARSAWANVLTF. The DNA for the CDR3 is TGCGCCAGCAGCCAAGCCAGGTCCGCCTGGGCCAACGTCCTGACTTTC.

This chain joins TRBV29-1 and TRBJ2-1; possibly TRBD2 for D (5 bases). In germline, CDR1 is SQVTM, CDR2 ANQGSEA. This CDR3 has 16 residues. The V end was cut by 4 bases, the J end by 2 bases, with 18 bases between. CDR3 residues: CSVVVAQELAYNEQFF. In nucleotides, the CDR3 is TGCAGCGTTGTAGTAGCGCAGGAGTTAGCCTACAATGAGCAGTTCTTC.

This clone occurred a few times. The same CDR3 is also encoded by other DNA sequences in this sample. V gene TRBV20-1 combines with J gene TRBJ1-2; D is ambiguous. V was trimmed by 6 bases and J by 3 bases, leaving 8 bases between them. The CDR3 is made up of 11 amino acids. Germline CDR1 reads DFQATT; CDR2 reads SNEGSKA (reference sequence). The CDR3: CSARTDYGYTF. The CDR3 coding sequence is TGCAGTGCCCGGACTGACTATGGCTACACCTTC.

CDR3: CASTSDRNIQYF. In DNA form, the CDR3 reads TGTGCCAGTACCTCAGACAGAAACATTCAGTACTTC. The V call is TRBV19, the J call TRBJ2-4; a possible D gene is TRBD1 (5 bases). CDR3 length equals 12 residues. V gave up 7 bases and J gave up 6 bases, with 10 bases separating them. The germline V gene encodes CDR1 LNHDA and CDR2 SQIVND (reference sequence). Supplemented by reference TRBV19 and TRBJ2-4, the full variable domain reads DGGITQSPKYLFRKEGQNVTLSCEQNLNHDAMYWYRQDPGQGLRLIYYSQIVNDFQKGDIAEGYSVSREKKESFPLTVTSAQKNPTAFYLCASTSDRNIQYFGAGTRLSVL.

The chain links TRBV9 to TRBJ2-1; D may be TRBD1 (6 bases). Trimming left V 6 bases short and J 2 bases short, with 15 bases between. Germline loops: CDR1 SGDLS, CDR2 YYNGEE. The CDR3 has 15 amino acids. The CDR3 loop reads CASTKTGQPYNEQFF. In nucleotides, the CDR3 is TGTGCCAGCACCAAAACAGGGCAACCCTACAATGAGCAGTTCTTC.

This clone turned up a few times. The chain uses TRBV28 and TRBJ2-7; a weak D match, TRBD2 (6 bases). CDR1 is MDHEN and CDR2 is SYDVKM in the germline V gene. This CDR3 contains 15 residues. Trimming shortened V by 5 bases and J by 2 bases, and 16 bases separated the two germline ends. The CDR3 nucleotides read TGTGCCAGCAGTCCTGGGGGGACTGCAGCCTACGAGCAGTACTTC. It yields the protein CASSPGGTAAYEQYF.

The V and J genes are TRBV5-4 and TRBJ1-2; 9 nucleotides align to TRBD1. With V trimmed by 2 bases and J by 5 bases, 7 bases remained unmatched. The CDR3 length is 15 residues. Germline CDR1 is SGHNT and CDR2 is YYREEE (reference sequence). This CDR3 is CASSLGGQGLYGYTF. Written as DNA, the CDR3 is TGTGCCAGCAGCTTAGGTGGACAGGGGCTTTATGGCTACACCTTC. Combining the CDR3 with reference TRBV5-4 and TRBJ1-2 gives the whole variable domain ETGVTQSPTHLIKTRGQQVTLRCSSQSGHNTVSWYQQALGQGPQFIFQYYREEENGRGNFPPRFSGLQFPNYSSELNVNALELDDSALYLCASSLGGQGLYGYTFGSGTRLTVV.

The CDR3 coding sequence is TGTGCCAGCAGAAGAGACAGTTATAGCAATCAGCCCCAGCATTTT. Protein product: CASRRDSYSNQPQHF. V usage is TRBV6-5 and J usage is TRBJ1-5; tentatively, D is TRBD1 (5 bases). Germline assignment: CDR1 MNHEY and CDR2 SVGAGI. The V end lost 6 bases, the J end lost 0 bases, and 12 bases lay between the germline ends. There are 15 residues in the CDR3.

About this clone itself: The junction differs from germline at one of its ends, possibly a read error. CDR3 protein: CSSSLGSSGATDTQYF. DNA for the CDR3: TGTTCCAGCAGCTTAGGGTCTAGCGGGGCCACAGATACGCAGTATTTT. V and J are TRBV7-9 and TRBJ2-3; TRBD2 matches 9 bases. The CDR3 has 16 amino acids. Germline V gives CDR1 SEHNR, CDR2 FQNEAQ (reference sequence).

This clone was observed a few times. This sample includes further DNA sequences coding for the same CDR3. The chain links TRBV9 to TRBJ1-1; TRBD1 aligns across 7 bases. Per germline, CDR1 SGDLS and CDR2 YYNGEE. Trimming took 3 bases from V and 1 from J; bases not matched to a gene: 6. This CDR3 contains 15 residues. For the CDR3, the DNA is TGTGCCAGCAGCGCCGGACAGGCTAGGAACACTGAAGCTTTCTTT. Its translation is CASSAGQARNTEAFF.

With respect to this clone: At one boundary the junction diverges from the germline segment, which might be a read error. V is TRBV30 and J is TRBJ2-5; TRBD1 is a possible D gene (5 bases). Per the germline V gene, CDR1 is GTSNPN and CDR2 is SVGIG (reference sequence). This CDR3 contains 14 residues. As DNA, the CDR3 is TGTGCCCGGAGCTCCTCCAGGGTAGCCGAGACCCAGTACTTC. It codes for CARSSSRVAETQYF.

The V gene is TRBV30, the J gene TRBJ1-6, with D unresolved. Germline CDR1 reads GTSNPN; CDR2 reads SVGIG (reference sequence). The CDR3 is 13 amino acids. V was cut by 0 bases and J by 10 bases, with 10 bases left in between. CDR3 residues: CAWSVASGSPLHF. The CDR3, as DNA: TGTGCCTGGAGTGTGGCCTCGGGGTCACCCCTCCACTTT.